The present entry profiles one T cell receptor (beta chain) with its context. CDR3 length: 13 residues. Germline V gene sequence: CDR1 MDHEN, CDR2 SYDVKM. The trim removed 6 bases at V and 1 base at J, leaving 2 bases unmatched. This record comes from a study of blood T cell repertoires in COVID-19. Per the original methods: It was from reference gene primer amplification that nucleated cell counts were estimated. The assay was immunoSEQ multiplex PCR, and TCRdb's table has in-frame clones only and misses some. V and J calls and clone size are those listed in that table; D and trimming were worked out from the DNA. The sample includes 120,000 or so clones, around four fifths of them seen just once.

The clonotype originates from a human donor in a cohort sampled during active COVID-19. The chain couples TRBV28 to TRBJ1-1, with 7 bases that match TRBD1. The sample consisted of peripheral blood. The CDR3 DNA is TGTGCCAGCAGATCAGGGGGGAACACTGAAGCTTTCTTT. Its protein is CASRSGGNTEAFF.